This T cell receptor beta chain was captured by sequencing in a study of blood T cells in healthy people across ages. Trimming shortened V by 6 bases and J by 5 bases, and 19 bases separated the two germline ends. The CDR3 loop spans 14 amino acids. Germline assignment: CDR1 DFQATT and CDR2 SNEGSKA (reference sequence). Study-level points and caveats: Comparison with aged donors showed that long-lived donors had more naive CD4+ cells and higher diversity. Roughly linear age-related decline in beta diversity appeared, significant by age around 40.

With a J-beta primer mix and a sample-barcoded 5' primer, a second PCR ran roughly 6 to 12 cycles. MiXCR was run by TCRdb on the 5' RACE reads, yielding one entry per CDR3 protein. The sample has roughly 1,700,000 distinct CDR3 sequences, 28% seen once; the top ten hold about 7.7%. In regard to this clonotype: Its target is unknown.

The sequence came from a woman in her 30s in good health. The chain couples TRBV20-1 to TRBJ1-1; a possible D gene is TRBD1 (6 bases). Sequencing used blood. In DNA, the CDR3 is TGCAGTGCCAGATCTGGGGGCGAGGGTACTGAAGCTTTCTTT. Translation: CSARSGGEGTEAFF.